This record concerns one TCR beta chain sequence. Its antigen remains unidentified. Trimming stripped 5 bases from V and 6 bases from J, with 11 bases between. In germline, CDR1 is SGHTA, CDR2 FQGTGA. The CDR3 is 14 residues long. These data come from a study of T cell responses to AZD1222 COVID-19 vaccine. Study outcomes and limitations: Unmutated variant regions are reportedly the target of nearly half of TCRs that are spike-specific.

Some clones are missing from TCRdb's copy, which holds only in-frame ones; the method was immunoSEQ multiplex PCR. The sample gives 90,000 to 95,000 clones, approximately 90% of which show up once; around 8% is in the top ten. The TCR was taken from an adult in good health. The input for sequencing was peripheral blood, taken on day 0 of AZD1222 vaccination. This sequence joins TRBV7-3 and TRBJ2-6, with unresolved D. The CDR3 loop is CASSLRPEANVLTF. CDR3 coding DNA: TGTGCCAGCAGCCTAAGACCTGAGGCCAACGTCCTGACTTTC.